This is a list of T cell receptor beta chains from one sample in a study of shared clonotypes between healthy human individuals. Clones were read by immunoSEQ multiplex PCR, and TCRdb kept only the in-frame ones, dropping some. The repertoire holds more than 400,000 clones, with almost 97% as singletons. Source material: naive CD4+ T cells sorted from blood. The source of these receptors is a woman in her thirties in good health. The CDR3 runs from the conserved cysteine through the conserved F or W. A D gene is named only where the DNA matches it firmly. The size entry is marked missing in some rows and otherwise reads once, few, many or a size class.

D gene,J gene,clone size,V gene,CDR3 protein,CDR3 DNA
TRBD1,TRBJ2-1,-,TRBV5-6,CASSLTGVVYNEQFF,TGTGCCAGCAGCTTGACAGGGGTTGTCTACAATGAGCAGTTCTTC
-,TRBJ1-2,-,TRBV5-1,CASSFTGEDYGYTF,TGCGCCAGCAGCTTTACCGGGGAGGACTATGGCTACACCTTC
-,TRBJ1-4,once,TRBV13,CASSLTQGSFGNEKLFF,TGTGCCAGCAGCCTCACACAGGGATCTTTTGGTAATGAAAAACTGTTTTTT
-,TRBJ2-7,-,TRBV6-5,CASSYYPSDSYEQYF,TGTGCCAGCAGTTACTACCCTAGCGATTCCTACGAGCAGTACTTC
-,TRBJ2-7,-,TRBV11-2,CASSLEGGEQYF,TGTGCCAGCAGCTTAGAGGGGGGCGAGCAGTACTTC
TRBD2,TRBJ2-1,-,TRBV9,CASSTSGLAYNEQFF,TGTGCCAGCAGCACATCGGGACTAGCTTACAATGAGCAGTTCTTC
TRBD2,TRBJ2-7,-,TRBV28,CASSFMGLADGEQYF,TGTGCCAGCAGTTTTATGGGACTAGCGGATGGGGAGCAGTACTTC
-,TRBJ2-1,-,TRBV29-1,CSVEDLSSEQFF,TGCAGCGTTGAAGATCTGAGTTCCGAGCAGTTCTTC
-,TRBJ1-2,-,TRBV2,CASSEQGNAGYTF,TGTGCCAGCAGCGAACAGGGTAATGCTGGCTACACCTTC
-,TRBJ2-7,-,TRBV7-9,CASSFSVSYYEQYF,TGTGCCAGCAGCTTCAGCGTTAGCTACTACGAGCAGTACTTC
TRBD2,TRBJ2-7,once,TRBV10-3,CAISALGIAGRSYEQYF,TGTGCCATCAGTGCCTTGGGGATAGCGGGACGTTCCTACGAGCAGTACTTC
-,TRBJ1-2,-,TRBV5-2,CASRGPGQSYGYTF,TGCGCCAGCAGGGGACCGGGACAGAGCTATGGCTACACCTTC
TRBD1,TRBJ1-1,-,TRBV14,CASSQPRGNNTEAFF,TGTGCCAGCAGCCAGCCCAGGGGGAACAACACTGAAGCTTTCTTT